These 25 T cell receptor beta chains came from one sample sequenced in a study of blood T cell repertoires in COVID-19. This table comes from immunoSEQ multiplex PCR, and its TCRdb copy is limited to in-frame clones, with some not included. The sample lists under 250,000 clones; roughly 75% were seen once. The material sequenced was peripheral blood. All receptors come from a woman in her seventies with acute or convalescent COVID-19.

The chain links TRBV6-7 to TRBJ2-3, with TRBD2 matching over 11 bases. TRBV6-7 is classed as an ORF, of uncertain function. CDR3 length: 16 amino acids. V gave up 6 bases and J gave up 0 bases; unmatched junction bases: 5. This CDR3 is CASRNLAGGSTDTQYF. CDR3 coding DNA: TGTGCCAGCAGGAATCTAGCGGGGGGTAGCACAGATACGCAGTATTTT.

The CDR3 DNA follows: TGTGCCAGCAGTTTTGGGACAAATCAGCCCCAGCATTTT. Amino acid sequence: CASSFGTNQPQHF. The rearrangement uses TRBV12-3 or TRBV12-4 and TRBJ1-5; possible D gene TRBD1, 6 bases. The CDR3 length is 13 residues. V was pared by 3 bases and J by 4 bases, with 7 bases between.

The rearrangement joins TRBV27 to TRBJ1-4; D perhaps matches TRBD1 (5 bases). The V end was cut by 2 bases, the J end by 8 bases, with 9 bases between. This CDR3 spans 13 amino acids. CDR1 and CDR2 from the germline V gene are MNHEY and SMNVEV (reference sequence). The CDR3 coding sequence is TGTGCCAGCAGTTTAACCGGGGGGGAAAAACTGTTTTTT. Translated: CASSLTGGEKLFF.

The chain employs TRBV10-3 and TRBJ2-1; 12 nucleotides match TRBD2. Germline CDR1 ENHRY, CDR2 SYGVKD. This CDR3 spans 14 amino acids. V dropped 10 bases and J dropped 4; count of bases not matched to a gene: 5. DNA of the CDR3: TGTGCCACAAAAACTAGCGGGGGGTACAATGAGCAGTTCTTC. Residues: CATKTSGGYNEQFF.

V gene TRBV28 combines with J gene TRBJ2-2; D ambiguous. The CDR3 has 12 residues. V was trimmed by 5 bases and J by 6 bases, leaving 7 bases between them. Germline values: CDR1 MDHEN, CDR2 SYDVKM. CDR3 residues: CASSVSAGELFF. The CDR3, as DNA: TGTGCCAGCAGTGTGTCGGCCGGGGAGCTGTTTTTT.

J is TRBJ1-2 and V is TRBV5-4, with a tentative D call TRBD1 (5 bases). Germline loops: CDR1 SGHNT, CDR2 YYREEE (reference sequence). The CDR3 is 16 amino acids. The V gene lost 3 bases and the J gene lost 0 bases, with 15 bases spanning the gap. The CDR3 bases are TGTGCCAGCAGCTCTTCGGGGGGGGGTTCTAACTATGGCTACACCTTC. Translating it yields CASSSSGGGSNYGYTF.

This chain joins TRBV6-6 and TRBJ2-7, with D maybe TRBD1 (5 bases). Trimming removed 4 bases from V and 3 bases from J, with 10 bases in between. There are 13 residues in the CDR3. Per the germline V gene, CDR1 is MNHNY and CDR2 is SVGAGI (reference sequence). The chain's CDR3 is CASSLDTNYEQYV. CDR3 nucleotide sequence: TGTGCCAGCAGTTTGGACACCAACTACGAGCAGTACGTC.

The chain recombines TRBV19 with TRBJ2-5, with unresolved D. This CDR3 comprises 12 residues. The V and J ends lost 5 bases and 2 bases respectively, with 6 bases between them. Per germline, CDR1 LNHDA and CDR2 SQIVND (reference sequence). This CDR3 reads CASSARQETQYF. CDR3 bases: TGTGCCAGTAGTGCGCGGCAAGAGACCCAGTACTTC.

The chain couples TRBV11-3 to TRBJ2-1; D gene unclear. The CDR3 is 12 amino acids. V lost 1 base to trimming and J lost 10 bases, with 8 bases between them. Germline CDR1 SGHNT, CDR2 YENEEA. The DNA for the CDR3 is TGTGCCAGCAGCTTAGGTGCGTCGGAGCAGTTCTTC. Its protein product is CASSLGASEQFF.

This chain links TRBV5-8 with TRBJ1-2; maybe TRBD1 (6 bases). Germline-derived CDR1 and CDR2 are SGHTS and YDEGEE. With 3 bases removed from V and 4 bases from J, the gap between germline ends came to 16 bases. CDR3 length: 15 residues. The CDR3 sequence is CASSSELRGGYGYTF. The CDR3 DNA reads as TGTGCCAGCAGCTCCGAACTCAGGGGCGGCTATGGCTACACCTTC.

The chain is built from TRBV27 and TRBJ2-7, with D perhaps TRBD1 (5 bases). In germline, CDR1 is MNHEY, CDR2 SMNVEV (reference sequence). V lost 4 bases, J lost 2 bases, and 9 bases lay in between. There are 13 residues in the CDR3. The CDR3 DNA follows: TGTGCCAGCAGTTCCCGGACAACCTACGAGCAGTACTTC. This translates into CASSSRTTYEQYF.

The rearrangement uses TRBV5-1 and TRBJ1-2, with 8 bases identical to TRBD1. Germline loops: CDR1 SGHRS, CDR2 YFSETQ. V gave up 3 bases and J gave up 8 bases; unmatched junction bases: 6. The CDR3 is made up of 13 amino acids. The chain's CDR3 is CASSSGQGRGYTF. Written as DNA, the CDR3 is TGCGCCAGCAGCTCAGGACAGGGCCGGGGCTACACCTTC.

Here the CDR3 reads CSVEASGGQDTQYF. DNA for the CDR3: TGCAGCGTTGAAGCGAGCGGGGGTCAGGATACGCAGTATTTT. This chain connects TRBV29-1 to TRBJ2-3; the match to TRBD2 covers 8 bases. Germline V gene sequence: CDR1 SQVTM, CDR2 ANQGSEA. V trimming: 1 base; J trimming: 6 bases; junction bases outside the gene matches: 6. The CDR3 loop spans 14 amino acids.

The CDR3 sequence is CATSRDERGLGTSGGAGSTDTQYF. The CDR3 DNA reads as TGTGCCACCAGCAGAGATGAGCGGGGCCTGGGAACAAGCGGGGGGGCCGGGAGCACAGATACGCAGTATTTT. The V gene is TRBV15, the J gene TRBJ2-3; 10 nucleotides align to TRBD2. The CDR3 loop spans 24 amino acids. The germline CDR1 and CDR2 sequences are LNHNV and YYDKDF (reference sequence). Trimming cost V 0 bases and J 0 bases; bases outside gene matches: 24.

This clone was counted once. This chain joins TRBV21-1 and TRBJ2-2; the table's D call, TRBD1, has no DNA check behind it. TRBV21-1 is tagged as a pseudogene. The CDR3 totals 16 residues. CDR3 sequence reads: CASSKDDRMNTGELFF. The DNA of the CDR3 is TGTGCCAGCAGCAAAGATGACAGGATGAACACCGGGGAGCTGTTTTTT.

V and J are TRBV5-1 and TRBJ2-2; 7 nucleotides match TRBD1. The CDR3 totals 15 residues. CDR1 SGHRS and CDR2 YFSETQ come from the germline V gene. J was trimmed by 0 bases and V by 3 bases; bases with no gene match: 2. CDR3 region: CASSWDSPNTGELFF. The CDR3 nucleotides are TGCGCCAGCAGCTGGGACAGTCCGAACACCGGGGAGCTGTTTTTT.

The CDR3 region has the DNA TGCGCCAGCAGCCAAGAGGTAGCTAGCGGAAACAATGAGCAGTTCTTC. Its protein product is CASSQEVASGNNEQFF. The chain combines TRBV4-3 with TRBJ2-1, with 7 bases lining up with TRBD2. The CDR3 has 16 residues. V lost 0 bases, J lost 5 bases, and 7 bases stayed unmatched. In germline, CDR1 is LGHNA, CDR2 YSLEER.

The rearrangement uses TRBV7-9 and TRBJ2-5, with 8 bases aligning to TRBD1. The germline gives CDR1 SEHNR, CDR2 FQNEAQ (reference sequence). The CDR3 loop spans 15 amino acids. Unmatched junction bases numbered 8, after V lost 4 bases and J lost 4 bases. CDR3 sequence (DNA): TGTGCCAGCAGCTCAGGACAGGGCGCTGGAGAGACCCAGTACTTC. This encodes CASSSGQGAGETQYF.

The CDR3 DNA reads TGTGCCAGCAGCTTCCTGACTTCTAGCTCTGGAAACACCATATATTTT. Translated, it gives CASSFLTSSSGNTIYF. V and J are TRBV7-2 and TRBJ1-3; no clear D. Trimming removed 3 bases from V and 0 bases from J, with 12 bases in between. Germline CDR1 and CDR2: SGHTA and FQGNSA. This CDR3 is built from 16 residues.

The chain joins TRBV27 to TRBJ2-7; possible D gene TRBD2, 5 bases. Germline V gene lookup returns CDR1 MNHEY and CDR2 SMNVEV (reference sequence). Between the trimmed V and J ends, which lost 5 bases and 6 bases, there was a span of 17 bases. This CDR3 has 14 amino acids. CDR3 sequence: CASSARDSRLEQYF. CDR3 nucleotides: TGTGCCAGCAGTGCCCGGGATTCGAGGCTCGAGCAGTACTTC.

The chain couples TRBV7-9 to TRBJ1-2; D is uncertain. The V and J ends lost 4 bases and 6 bases respectively, with 6 bases between them. Germline values: CDR1 SEHNR, CDR2 FQNEAQ (reference sequence). The CDR3 length is 11 residues. The CDR3 here is CASSSGNGYTF. The CDR3 DNA reads TGTGCCAGCAGCTCCGGGAATGGCTACACCTTC.

The rearrangement links TRBV30 to TRBJ1-1; no clear D. CDR3 length: 13 amino acids. V lost 1 base to trimming and J lost 7 bases, with 13 bases between them. The germline gives CDR1 GTSNPN, CDR2 SVGIG (reference sequence). Here the CDR3 DNA reads TGTGCCTGGAGTGCGGCGTTCGGAGTTGAAGCTTTCTTT. Amino acids: CAWSAAFGVEAFF. Variable domain in full (rest from reference TRBV30 and TRBJ1-1): SQTIHQWPATLVQPVGSPLSLECTVEGTSNPNLYWYRQAAGRGLQLLFYSVGIGQISSEVPQNLSASRPQDRQFILSSKKLLLSDSGFYLCAWSAAFGVEAFFGQGTRLTVV.

Written as DNA, the CDR3 is TGTGCCTGGAGTCCCTCCTTAACAGGGGGAGGCCAGCCCCAGCATTTT. This gives the protein CAWSPSLTGGGQPQHF. The J gene is TRBJ1-5, the V gene TRBV30, with 8 nucleotides matching TRBD1. Trimming cost V 2 bases and J 7 bases; bases outside gene matches: 13. CDR3 length equals 16 residues. Germline CDR1 GTSNPN, CDR2 SVGIG (reference sequence).

V gene TRBV30 combines with J gene TRBJ1-4, with D possibly being TRBD1 (5 bases). Germline V lookup: CDR1 GTSNPN, CDR2 SVGIG (reference sequence). V lost 4 bases to trimming and J lost 8 bases, with 14 bases between them. This CDR3 spans 13 amino acids. This chain's CDR3 is CAWMEGAGEKLFF. CDR3 sequence (DNA): TGTGCCTGGATGGAAGGGGCCGGGGAAAAACTGTTTTTT.

V usage is TRBV12-3 or TRBV12-4 and J usage is TRBJ2-5; no definite D call. The V gene lost 4 bases and the J gene lost 5 bases, with 8 bases spanning the gap. The length of the CDR3 is 12 residues. CDR3 bases: TGTGCCAGCAGTTCCGTCCTCGAGACCCAGTACTTC. Translation gives CASSSVLETQYF.